This T cell receptor beta chain came from a study of cytomegalovirus exposure and HLA in healthy donors. Looking at the study overall: Within the Caucasian-associated ancestry cluster were roughly 82% of the roughly 430 genotyped donors. Whole-study findings and limits: Within the data, a cluster of highly shared sequence variants was likely a sequencing artifact. Both high specificity and high sensitivity reportedly marked the classifier's diagnosis of cytomegalovirus status. Serostatus for CMV was the only available immune exposure information.

The PCR had 60 Vbeta and 13 Jbeta primers. Data came from immunoSEQ multiplex PCR; TCRdb stores just in-frame clones and leaves some out. The sample consists of approximately 110,000 clones, roughly four fifths of them appearing once. The CDR3 contains 16 residues. Trimming at V came to 1 base and at J to 2 bases, leaving 8 bases not matched to a gene. The germline CDR1 and CDR2 sequences are SGHRS and YFSETQ. About this clone: As yet, its antigen is unknown.

The V and J genes are TRBV5-1 and TRBJ2-5; 7 nucleotides agree with TRBD2. The clonotype originates from a young man in good health and CMV-seropositive. The specimen sequenced was PBMCs. The CDR3 reads CASSLSPAGSQETQYF. The CDR3, as DNA: TGCGCCAGCAGCTTGAGCCCAGCGGGGTCACAAGAGACCCAGTACTTC.